One and the same sample provided the 29 T cell receptor beta chains below, sequenced in a study of T cells in localized non-small cell lung cancer. TCRdb's copy holds only in-frame clones and misses some; the assay was immunoSEQ multiplex PCR. The repertoire holds approximately 18,000 clones, about four fifths seen once, with about 25% in the top ten. The source was peripheral blood, collected before any cancer treatment. These receptors were collected from a female donor over 55 with stage I lung adenocarcinoma.

CDR3 DNA: TGTGCCAGCAAGGGACAGGGCTTATCGGGATCACCCCTCCACTTT. It specifies CASKGQGLSGSPLHF. The chain has TRBV2 and TRBJ1-6; 9 bases agree with TRBD1. J lost 10 bases, V lost 7 bases, and 11 bases had no gene match. CDR3 size: 15 residues. Germline CDR1 is SNHLY and CDR2 is FYNNEI.

The chain has TRBV2 and TRBJ2-1; a weak D match, TRBD2 (7 bases). The V and J ends lost 0 bases and 10 bases respectively, with 13 bases between them. The CDR3 covers 14 residues. The germline V gene encodes CDR1 SNHLY and CDR2 FYNNEI. CDR3 bases: TGTGCCAGCAGTGAAGCGCTTGGGGGGGGCGAGCAGTTCTTC. It is translated as CASSEALGGGEQFF.

The genes are TRBV6-5 and TRBJ1-5; D perhaps matches TRBD1 (5 bases). Germline lookup yields CDR1 MNHEY and CDR2 SVGAGI. V dropped 8 bases and J dropped 3 bases, with 11 bases sitting between them. The length of the CDR3 is 13 residues. The CDR3 region has the DNA TGTGCCAGCGAGAGGACACACAATCAGCCCCAGCATTTT. Translated, it gives CASERTHNQPQHF.

The chain links TRBV5-8 to TRBJ2-1; D uncertain. The V gene lost 4 bases and the J gene lost 12 bases, with 14 bases spanning the gap. This CDR3 has 12 amino acids. CDR1 and CDR2 (germline): SGHTS, YDEGEE. CDR3 sequence: CASSLRVTGQFF. The CDR3 DNA reads as TGTGCCAGCAGCCTAAGGGTTACCGGGCAGTTCTTC.

The V and J genes are TRBV7-2 and TRBJ2-7, with D uncertain. Trimming pared 3 bases from V and 3 bases from J, leaving 3 bases between. The germline gives CDR1 SGHTA, CDR2 FQGNSA. CDR3 length equals 11 residues. Here the CDR3 reads CASSLYYEQYF. CDR3 sequence (DNA): TGTGCCAGCAGCTTGTACTACGAGCAGTACTTC.

A single count supports this clone. The chain has TRBV4-2 and TRBJ2-7, with D perhaps given as TRBD1 or TRBD2 (5 bases each). V dropped 4 bases and J dropped 3 bases, with 16 bases sitting between them. This CDR3 is 15 amino acids long. Germline V CDR1 and CDR2: LGHNA, YNFKEQ. CDR3 residues: CASSPTRDGIYEQYF. The DNA of the CDR3 is TGTGCCAGCAGCCCAACCCGGGACGGAATCTACGAGCAGTACTTC.

V gene TRBV6-1 combines with J gene TRBJ1-4; TRBD1 is a possible D gene (6 bases). Germline loops: CDR1 MNHNS, CDR2 SASEGT. There are 15 residues in the CDR3. V was cut by 4 bases and J by 4 bases, with 13 bases left in between. CDR3 sequence reads: CASSVGQSLNEKLFF. The CDR3 region has the DNA TGTGCCAGCAGTGTTGGACAGAGCCTTAATGAAAAACTGTTTTTT.

V gene TRBV30 combines with J gene TRBJ1-2; no firm D call. V was shortened by 2 bases and J by 5 bases, with 18 bases between the two germline ends. Germline CDR1 GTSNPN, CDR2 SVGIG (reference sequence). This CDR3 contains 15 residues. In nucleotides, the CDR3 is TGTGCCTGGAGTAAGGCTTCTGCGAAAGGGTATGGCTACACCTTC. Protein product: CAWSKASAKGYGYTF. Looking up the rest from reference TRBV30 and TRBJ1-2 gives the full variable domain: SQTIHQWPATLVQPVGSPLSLECTVEGTSNPNLYWYRQAAGRGLQLLFYSVGIGQISSEVPQNLSASRPQDRQFILSSKKLLLSDSGFYLCAWSKASAKGYGYTFGSGTRLTVV.

The chain employs TRBV7-9 and TRBJ2-3, with D possibly being TRBD1 or TRBD2 (5 bases each). The V and J ends lost 5 bases and 0 bases respectively, with 15 bases between them. Germline V CDR1 and CDR2: SEHNR, FQNEAQ (reference sequence). The CDR3 is 16 amino acids. The CDR3 region is CASSHEGRQSTDTQYF. Written as DNA, the CDR3 is TGTGCCAGCAGCCACGAGGGGCGACAGAGCACAGATACGCAGTATTTT.

This clone showed up just a few times. The chain recombines TRBV2 with TRBJ1-6, with D unresolved. The V end lost 0 bases, the J end lost 8 bases, and 5 bases lay between the germline ends. The V gene's germline CDR1 is SNHLY and CDR2 FYNNEI. The CDR3 totals 13 residues. The DNA of the CDR3 is TGTGCCAGCAGTGAAGCTTTCGATTCACCCCTCCACTTT. This gives the protein CASSEAFDSPLHF. Full variable domain (missing parts from reference TRBV2 and TRBJ1-6): EPEVTQTPSHQVTQMGQEVILRCVPISNHLYFYWYRQILGQKVEFLVSFYNNEISEKSEIFDDQFSVERPDGSNFTLKIRSTKLEDSAMYFCASSEAFDSPLHFGNGTRLTVT.

The genes are TRBV6-6 and TRBJ1-2; 9 nucleotides align to TRBD1. V gave up 8 bases and J gave up 6 bases; unmatched junction bases: 7. CDR3 length equals 13 residues. Germline loops: CDR1 MNHNY, CDR2 SVGAGI (reference sequence). In nucleotides, the CDR3 is TGTGCCAGCTGGGACAGGGTAGGAGATGGCTACACCTTC. This codes for CASWDRVGDGYTF.

This clone has only one observation. The V and J genes are TRBV11-1 and TRBJ2-5; D ambiguous. Trimming took off 7 bases at V and 1 base at J, with 13 bases between the two ends. The CDR3 totals 14 residues. Germline V gene data show CDR1 as SGHAT and CDR2 as FQDESV (reference sequence). The CDR3 protein is CASKASFSQETQYF. The CDR3 DNA reads as TGTGCCAGCAAAGCCAGTTTTTCCCAAGAGACCCAGTACTTC.

The chain links TRBV4-1 to TRBJ1-4; the D is unclear. Trimming took 3 bases from V and 0 from J, leaving 14 bases between them. The CDR3 has 17 amino acids. Germline V CDR1 and CDR2: MGHRA, YSYEKL. The DNA for the CDR3 is TGCGCCAGCAGCCAGGAGGACGGGAAAGCAACTAATGAAAAACTGTTTTTT. The encoded protein is CASSQEDGKATNEKLFF.

The chain carries TRBV7-9 and TRBJ1-3; 7 positions match TRBD1. In germline, CDR1 is SEHNR, CDR2 FQNEAQ (reference sequence). The V and J ends lost 5 bases and 2 bases, in that order; junction bases with no gene match: 9. The CDR3 has 16 residues. CDR3 coding DNA: TGTGCCAGCAGCCTTACTCGGGACAGCGCTGGAAACACCATATATTTT. Its translation is CASSLTRDSAGNTIYF.

The chain joins TRBV14 to TRBJ1-1; D is unclear. This CDR3 has 14 residues. The V end was cut by 7 bases, the J end by 4 bases, with 16 bases between. Germline CDR1 and CDR2: SGHDN and FVKESK. This CDR3 is CASMDRQGVTEAFF. The CDR3 nucleotides read TGTGCCAGCATGGACCGCCAAGGAGTCACTGAAGCTTTCTTT. Complete variable domain (other parts from reference TRBV14 and TRBJ1-1): EAGVTQFPSHSVIEKGQTVTLRCDPISGHDNLYWYRRVMGKEIKFLLHFVKESKQDESGMPNNRFLAERTGGTYSTLKVQPAELEDSGVYFCASMDRQGVTEAFFGQGTRLTVV.

The table lists this clone with a few counts. This chain uses TRBV19 with TRBJ1-2; D unclear. The CDR3 extends over 13 amino acids. V lost 3 bases to trimming and J lost 6 bases, with 11 bases between them. The germline CDR1 and CDR2 sequences are LNHDA and SQIVND (reference sequence). In DNA, the CDR3 is TGTGCCAGTAGTATTTCCGGGGAGAATGGCTACACCTTC. Translation: CASSISGENGYTF.

The chain has TRBV5-1 and TRBJ2-5, with 7 bases that match TRBD2. V shed 4 bases and J 5 bases; nucleotides not matched to a gene: 8. This CDR3 contains 14 residues. The germline V gene encodes CDR1 SGHRS and CDR2 YFSETQ. CDR3 in DNA: TGCGCCAGCAGCCATGTCGGGGGGTACGAGACCCAGTACTTC. Amino acid sequence: CASSHVGGYETQYF.

The chain joins TRBV7-9 to TRBJ1-2; D is uncertain. The CDR3 covers 12 residues. Between the trimmed V and J ends, which lost 1 base and 5 bases, there was a span of 5 bases. Germline CDR1 and CDR2: SEHNR and FQNEAQ (reference sequence). The chain's CDR3 is CASSLDGYGYTF. In DNA, the CDR3 is TGTGCCAGCAGCTTAGATGGATATGGCTACACCTTC.

This chain links TRBV5-5 with TRBJ2-2, with D maybe TRBD1 (6 bases). This CDR3 contains 15 residues. Germline V gene data show CDR1 as SGHKS and CDR2 as YYEKEE (reference sequence). The ends were cut back, 2 bases at V and 8 bases at J, with 16 bases in the middle. The CDR3 sequence: CASSLQGTRLGELFF. The CDR3 region has the DNA TGTGCCAGCAGCTTACAGGGTACGAGACTGGGGGAGCTGTTTTTT.

The chain joins TRBV6-5 to TRBJ1-2, with 7 positions matching TRBD1. The germline gives CDR1 MNHEY, CDR2 SVGAGI. CDR3 size: 16 residues. After removal of 1 base from V and 8 bases from J, the junction contained 13 bases not matched to a gene. DNA for the CDR3: TGTGCCAGCAGTTACTATATCGGACAGGAGCCTAGAGGCTACACCTTC. Its protein is CASSYYIGQEPRGYTF.

This chain joins TRBV10-3 and TRBJ1-2, with TRBD1 as a possible D gene (5 bases). Looked up from germline, CDR1 is ENHRY and CDR2 is SYGVKD. The ends were cut back, 7 bases at V and 2 bases at J, with 11 bases in the middle. The CDR3 spans 13 residues. The CDR3 sequence: CAIMDTDNYGYTF. In DNA form, the CDR3 reads TGTGCCATCATGGACACAGACAACTATGGCTACACCTTC.

This chain uses TRBV10-2 with TRBJ1-5; D is uncertain. Germline assignment: CDR1 WSHSY and CDR2 SAAADI. The CDR3 is 12 amino acids. V lost 5 bases to trimming and J lost 7 bases, with 9 bases between them. The CDR3 loop is CASSTPSQPQHF. CDR3 bases: TGCGCCAGCAGTACCCCTTCACAGCCCCAGCATTTT.

This chain links TRBV2 with TRBJ2-2; possible D gene TRBD1, 6 bases. V was cut by 6 bases and J by 0 bases, with 11 bases left in between. Germline V gives CDR1 SNHLY, CDR2 FYNNEI. The CDR3 runs 15 residues. CDR3 DNA sequence: TGTGCCAGCAGGAAGGGGGACCCGAACACCGGGGAGCTGTTTTTT. This gives the protein CASRKGDPNTGELFF.

This clone has just a few counts. This chain joins TRBV25-1 and TRBJ1-2; D remains unclear. The CDR3 contains 12 residues. CDR1 and CDR2 from the germline V gene are MGHDK and SYGVNS. V was clipped by 10 bases and J by 6 bases, with 15 bases between them. The CDR3 protein is CATLGQLNGYTF. The CDR3 DNA is TGTGCCACCCTGGGCCAGCTTAATGGCTACACCTTC.

This chain links TRBV6-1 with TRBJ2-2, with a possible D match to TRBD2 (5 bases). The CDR3 covers 12 residues. Trimming removed 6 bases at V and 7 bases at J, with 9 bases between. Germline V CDR1 and CDR2: MNHNS, SASEGT. The CDR3 DNA reads TGTGCCAGCAGCGGACTCCACGGGGAGCTGTTTTTT. Protein: CASSGLHGELFF.

The chain links TRBV6-1 to TRBJ2-2; weak D call: TRBD2 (6 bases). Trimming removed 4 bases at V and 6 bases at J, with 12 bases between. The CDR3 contains 14 residues. Germline V gene sequence: CDR1 MNHNS, CDR2 SASEGT. CDR3 sequence: CASSGGAGSGELFF. The DNA of the CDR3 is TGTGCCAGCAGTGGTGGCGCGGGGTCCGGGGAGCTGTTTTTT.

This clone was observed once. The chain employs TRBV6-6 and TRBJ1-2; 7 bases match TRBD1. Germline values: CDR1 MNHNY, CDR2 SVGAGI (reference sequence). The CDR3 consists of 14 residues. V was clipped by 6 bases and J by 7 bases; unmatched bases: 11. DNA for the CDR3: TGTGCCAGCAGCCCAAACGGACAGGCAGGTGGCTACACCTTC. It translates to CASSPNGQAGGYTF.

The chain couples TRBV6-1 to TRBJ2-7; 8 bases align to TRBD1. This CDR3 comprises 14 residues. Germline trimming cut 6 bases from V and 3 bases from J; bases unmatched to any gene: 7. Germline assignment: CDR1 MNHNS and CDR2 SASEGT. CDR3 sequence (DNA): TGTGCCAGCAGCAGACAGGGGCAGAGCTACGAGCAGTACTTC. This encodes CASSRQGQSYEQYF.

The chain uses TRBV6-1 and TRBJ1-2, with D uncertain. Per the germline V gene, CDR1 is MNHNS and CDR2 is SASEGT. Trimming took off 7 bases at V and 2 bases at J, with 11 bases between the two ends. CDR3 length: 13 amino acids. This CDR3 reads CASTPLRNYGYTF. Here the CDR3 DNA reads TGTGCCAGCACCCCGTTGCGGAACTATGGCTACACCTTC.